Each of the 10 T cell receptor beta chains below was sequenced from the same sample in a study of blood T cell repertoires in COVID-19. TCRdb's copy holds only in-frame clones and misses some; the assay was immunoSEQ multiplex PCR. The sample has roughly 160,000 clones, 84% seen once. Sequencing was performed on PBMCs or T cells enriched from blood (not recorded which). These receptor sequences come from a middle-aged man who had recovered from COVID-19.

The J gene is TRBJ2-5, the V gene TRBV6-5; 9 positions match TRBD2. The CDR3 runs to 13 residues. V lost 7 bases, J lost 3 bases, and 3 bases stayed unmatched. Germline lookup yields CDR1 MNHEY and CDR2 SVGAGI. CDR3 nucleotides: TGTGCCAGCACGGCTAGCGGGGAAGAGACCCAGTACTTC. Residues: CASTASGEETQYF.

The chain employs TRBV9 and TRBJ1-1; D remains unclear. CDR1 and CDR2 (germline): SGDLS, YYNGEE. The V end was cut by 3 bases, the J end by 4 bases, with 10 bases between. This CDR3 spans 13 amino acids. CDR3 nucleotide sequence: TGTGCCAGCAGCGCGGGAGTTACCACTGAAGCTTTCTTT. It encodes CASSAGVTTEAFF.

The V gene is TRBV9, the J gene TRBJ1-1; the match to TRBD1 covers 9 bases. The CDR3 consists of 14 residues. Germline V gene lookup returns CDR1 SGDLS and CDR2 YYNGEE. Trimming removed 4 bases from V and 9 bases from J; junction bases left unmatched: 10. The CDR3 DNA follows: TGTGCCAGCAGCTCCCAACAGGGGGCCGGACAAGCTTTCTTT. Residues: CASSSQQGAGQAFF.

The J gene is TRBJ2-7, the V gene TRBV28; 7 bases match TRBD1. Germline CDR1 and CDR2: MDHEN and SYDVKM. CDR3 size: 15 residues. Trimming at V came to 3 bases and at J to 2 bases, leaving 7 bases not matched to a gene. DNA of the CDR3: TGTGCCAGCAGTTTGACGACAGGGTTAACCTACGAGCAGTACTTC. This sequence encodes CASSLTTGLTYEQYF.

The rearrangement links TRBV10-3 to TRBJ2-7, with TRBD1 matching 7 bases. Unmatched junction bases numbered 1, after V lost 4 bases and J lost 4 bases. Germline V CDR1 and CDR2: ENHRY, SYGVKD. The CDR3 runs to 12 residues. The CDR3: CAISGQGYEQYF. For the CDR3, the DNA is TGTGCCATCAGTGGACAGGGTTACGAGCAGTACTTC.

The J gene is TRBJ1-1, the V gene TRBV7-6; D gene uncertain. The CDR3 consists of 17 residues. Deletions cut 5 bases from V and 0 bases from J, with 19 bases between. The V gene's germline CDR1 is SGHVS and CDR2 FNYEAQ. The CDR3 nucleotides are TGTGCCAGCAGCCCTACGTCATCTCCCTTCATGAACACTGAAGCTTTCTTT. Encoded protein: CASSPTSSPFMNTEAFF.

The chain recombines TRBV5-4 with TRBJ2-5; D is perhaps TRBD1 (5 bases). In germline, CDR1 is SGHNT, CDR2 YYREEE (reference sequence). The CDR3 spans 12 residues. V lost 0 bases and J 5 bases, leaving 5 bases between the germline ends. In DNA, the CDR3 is TGTGCCAGCAGCTTGGAGGGGGAGACCCAGTACTTC. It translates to CASSLEGETQYF.

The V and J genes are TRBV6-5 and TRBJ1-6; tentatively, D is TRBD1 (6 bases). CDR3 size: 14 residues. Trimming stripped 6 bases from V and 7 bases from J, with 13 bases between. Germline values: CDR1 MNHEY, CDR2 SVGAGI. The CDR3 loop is CASRQGIGNSPLHF. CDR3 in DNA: TGTGCCAGCAGACAGGGTATCGGGAATTCACCCCTCCACTTT.

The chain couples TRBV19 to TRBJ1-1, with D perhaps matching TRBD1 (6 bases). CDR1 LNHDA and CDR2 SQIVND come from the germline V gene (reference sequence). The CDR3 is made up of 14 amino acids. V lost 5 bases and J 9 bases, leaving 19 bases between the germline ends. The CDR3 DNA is TGTGCCAGTAGTGCCGTTACAGGGAATTCAAAAGCTTTCTTT. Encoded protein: CASSAVTGNSKAFF.

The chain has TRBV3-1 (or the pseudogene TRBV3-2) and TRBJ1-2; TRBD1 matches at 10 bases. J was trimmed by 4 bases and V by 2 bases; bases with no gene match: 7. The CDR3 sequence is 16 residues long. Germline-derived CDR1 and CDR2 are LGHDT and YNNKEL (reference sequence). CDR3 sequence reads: CASSQMGGQGIYGYTF. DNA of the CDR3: TGTGCCAGCAGCCAAATGGGGGGACAGGGGATCTATGGCTACACCTTC.